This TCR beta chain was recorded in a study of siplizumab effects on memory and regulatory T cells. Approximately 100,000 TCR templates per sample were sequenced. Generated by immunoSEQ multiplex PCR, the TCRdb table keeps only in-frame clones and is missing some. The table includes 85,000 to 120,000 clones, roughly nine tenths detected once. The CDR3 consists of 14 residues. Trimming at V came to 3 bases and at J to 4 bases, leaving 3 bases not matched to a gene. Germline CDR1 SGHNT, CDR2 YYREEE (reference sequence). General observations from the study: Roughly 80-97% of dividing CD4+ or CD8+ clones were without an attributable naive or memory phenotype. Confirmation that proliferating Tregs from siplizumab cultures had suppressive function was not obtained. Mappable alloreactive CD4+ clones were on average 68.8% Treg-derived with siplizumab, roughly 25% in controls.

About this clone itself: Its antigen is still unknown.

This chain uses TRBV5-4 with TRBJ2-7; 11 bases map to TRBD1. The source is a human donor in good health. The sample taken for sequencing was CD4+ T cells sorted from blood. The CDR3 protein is CASSSGTGGYEQYF. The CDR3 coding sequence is TGTGCCAGCAGCTCCGGGACAGGGGGTTACGAGCAGTACTTC.